Below, 14 T cell receptor beta chains from the same sample are listed, as sequenced in a study of follicular helper T cells after annual influenza vaccination. Time point meaning: 2015-2016 season, pre-vaccination. Generated by immunoSEQ multiplex PCR, the TCRdb table keeps only in-frame clones and is missing some. The repertoire has about 5,600 clones, 65% to 85% of them found once; the top ten carry around 0.71%. This specimen was CXCR5- memory CD4+ T cells sorted from blood, taken on the day of influenza vaccination. These receptors originate from an adult who received the influenza vaccine.

This chain links TRBV27 with TRBJ1-2, with 9 bases lining up with TRBD1. Germline trimming cut 6 bases from V and 4 bases from J; bases unmatched to any gene: 6. The CDR3 extends over 14 amino acids. The germline CDR1 and CDR2 sequences are MNHEY and SMNVEV (reference sequence). The CDR3, as DNA: TGTGCCAGCAGCCCGGGACAGGGTGGCTATGGCTACACCTTC. Translating gives CASSPGQGGYGYTF.

This clone was found once. The rearrangement uses TRBV10-3 and TRBJ2-1, with D possibly being TRBD2 (6 bases). This CDR3 contains 13 residues. V was clipped by 4 bases and J by 4 bases, with 8 bases between them. CDR1 and CDR2 (germline): ENHRY, SYGVKD. The CDR3, as DNA: TGTGCCATCAGTGGCGGGGTTTACAATGAGCAGTTCTTC. It encodes CAISGGVYNEQFF.

The chain combines TRBV6-1 with TRBJ2-7; TRBD1 might be the D (5 bases). V was trimmed by 6 bases and J by 3 bases, leaving 9 bases between them. Germline loops: CDR1 MNHNS, CDR2 SASEGT. CDR3 size: 12 residues. The CDR3 DNA reads as TGTGCCAGCAGAAAGGACAACTACGAGCAGTACTTC. Its translation: CASRKDNYEQYF.

V is TRBV30 and J is TRBJ1-2, with 8 bases identical to TRBD1. Losses at the gene ends were 4 bases for V and 1 base for J; bases not matched to a gene: 8. The CDR3 extends over 15 amino acids. Germline values: CDR1 GTSNPN, CDR2 SVGIG (reference sequence). DNA for the CDR3: TGTGCCTGGAAAAAATTGGACAGGGATAACTATGGCTACACCTTC. Translation gives CAWKKLDRDNYGYTF.

This clone showed up just a few times. The chain carries TRBV5-4 and TRBJ2-7, with unresolved D. CDR1 and CDR2 (germline): SGHNT, YYREEE (reference sequence). V was clipped by 1 base and J by 0 bases, with 5 bases between them. The CDR3 is 13 residues long. CDR3 protein: CASSLPASYEQYF. Written as DNA, the CDR3 is TGTGCCAGCAGCTTGCCGGCCTCCTACGAGCAGTACTTC.

The CDR3 nucleotides are TGTGCCAGCAGTCTATACAGGGGTCAGGCCACTGAAGCTTTCTTT. It codes for CASSLYRGQATEAFF. V is TRBV28 and J is TRBJ1-1, with 7 bases aligning to TRBD1. Germline assignment: CDR1 MDHEN and CDR2 SYDVKM. The CDR3 length is 15 residues. J was trimmed by 4 bases and V by 5 bases; bases with no gene match: 10.

The chain has TRBV11-2 and TRBJ1-5, with 7 bases fitting TRBD1. V lost 1 base to trimming and J lost 6 bases; unmatched junction nucleotides: 0. CDR1 is SGHAT and CDR2 is FQNNGV in the germline V gene. This CDR3 has 13 amino acids. CDR3 nucleotide sequence: TGTGCCAGCAGCTTAGGGACAGGTCAGCCCCAGCATTTT. It is translated as CASSLGTGQPQHF.

This clone was recorded once. The chain is built from TRBV29-1 and TRBJ2-5; maybe TRBD2 (6 bases). The V and J ends lost 3 bases and 4 bases respectively, with 6 bases between them. The CDR3 is 11 residues long. In germline, CDR1 is SQVTM, CDR2 ANQGSEA. The CDR3 DNA reads TGCAGCGTTGAGGGGGGAGAGACCCAGTACTTC. Translating gives CSVEGGETQYF.

The chain links TRBV7-2 to TRBJ2-7, with TRBD1 identical over 10 bases. This CDR3 is built from 14 residues. The V segment lost 6 bases and the J segment 0 bases; nucleotides outside the gene matches: 2. Germline V gene sequence: CDR1 SGHTA, CDR2 FQGNSA. The CDR3 region is CASRRTGGSYEQYF. The CDR3 coding sequence is TGTGCCAGCAGGCGGACAGGGGGCTCCTACGAGCAGTACTTC. The full variable domain, with the rest looked up from reference TRBV7-2 and TRBJ2-7, is GAGVSQSPSNKVTEKGKDVELRCDPISGHTALYWYRQSLGQGLEFLIYFQGNSAPDKSGLPSDRFSAERTGGSVSTLTIQRTQQEDSAVYLCASRRTGGSYEQYFGPGTRLTVT.

This clone came up a few times. This sequence joins TRBV4-1 and TRBJ1-2; no firm D call. The CDR3 length is 18 residues. The V and J ends lost 1 base and 1 base respectively, with 19 bases between them. CDR1 and CDR2 (germline): MGHRA, YSYEKL. In nucleotides, the CDR3 is TGCGCCAGCAGCCAAGTTACAAGTCATTACAATGGTAACTATGGCTACACCTTC. Protein product: CASSQVTSHYNGNYGYTF.

This clone was counted between two and nine times. The rearrangement uses TRBV9 and TRBJ1-1, with TRBD1 identical over 7 bases. CDR3 length equals 15 residues. Germline lookup yields CDR1 SGDLS and CDR2 YYNGEE. V trimming: 5 bases; J trimming: 2 bases; junction bases outside the gene matches: 9. The CDR3 DNA sequence: TGTGCCAGCAGTTTAGAGGGGGCAGGTAACACTGAAGCTTTCTTT. It translates to CASSLEGAGNTEAFF.

This clone is a singleton in its sample. The chain uses TRBV30 and TRBJ2-5; possibly TRBD2 for D (5 bases). The CDR3 is made up of 16 amino acids. Between the trimmed V and J ends, which lost 4 bases and 1 base, there was a span of 19 bases. Germline V gene lookup returns CDR1 GTSNPN and CDR2 SVGIG (reference sequence). CDR3 DNA: TGTGCCTGGACCCTTCGGACTTATCGGGGCCAAGAGACCCAGTACTTC. Amino acid sequence: CAWTLRTYRGQETQYF.

The rearrangement uses TRBV5-5 and TRBJ1-5; 7 positions agree with TRBD1. The CDR3 spans 16 residues. The germline V gene has CDR1 SGHKS and CDR2 YYEKEE (reference sequence). With 6 bases clipped from V and 2 bases from J, the junction kept 11 bases outside the gene matches. The CDR3 nucleotides are TGTGCCAGCACGCCCGGGACAGCTAATGGCAATCAGCCCCAGCATTTT. Translation gives CASTPGTANGNQPQHF.

The rearrangement uses TRBV2 and TRBJ2-7; 13 bases fit TRBD2. The V gene end was trimmed by 8 bases and the J gene end by 5 bases; junction bases not matched to a gene: 6. The CDR3 is 14 residues long. Germline V lookup: CDR1 SNHLY, CDR2 FYNNEI. The CDR3 bases are TGTGCCAGCGGGACTAGCGGGATAACGCACGAGCAGTACTTC. Protein product: CASGTSGITHEQYF.